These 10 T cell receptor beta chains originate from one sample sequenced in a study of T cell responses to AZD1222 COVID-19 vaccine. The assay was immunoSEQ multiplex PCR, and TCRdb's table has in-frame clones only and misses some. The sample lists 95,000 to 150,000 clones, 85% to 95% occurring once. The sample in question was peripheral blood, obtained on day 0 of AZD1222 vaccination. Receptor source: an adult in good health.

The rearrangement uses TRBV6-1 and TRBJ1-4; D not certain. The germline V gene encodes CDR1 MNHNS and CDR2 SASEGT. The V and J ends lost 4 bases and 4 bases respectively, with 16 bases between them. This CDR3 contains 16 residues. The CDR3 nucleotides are TGTGCCAGCAGTGTGAGCCGCCGAGGACGTAATGAAAAACTGTTTTTT. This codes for CASSVSRRGRNEKLFF.

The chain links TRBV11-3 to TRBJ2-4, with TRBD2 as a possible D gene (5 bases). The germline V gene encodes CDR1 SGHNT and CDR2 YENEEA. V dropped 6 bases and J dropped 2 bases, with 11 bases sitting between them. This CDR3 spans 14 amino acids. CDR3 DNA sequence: TGTGCCAGCAGTTCTACCGGGACCAAAAACATTCAGTACTTC. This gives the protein CASSSTGTKNIQYF.

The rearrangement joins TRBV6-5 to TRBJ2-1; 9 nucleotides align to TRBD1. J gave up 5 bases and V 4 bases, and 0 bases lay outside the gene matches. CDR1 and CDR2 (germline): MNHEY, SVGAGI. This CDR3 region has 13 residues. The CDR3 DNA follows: TGTGCCAGCAGTTGGGACAGGGACAATGAGCAGTTCTTC. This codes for CASSWDRDNEQFF.

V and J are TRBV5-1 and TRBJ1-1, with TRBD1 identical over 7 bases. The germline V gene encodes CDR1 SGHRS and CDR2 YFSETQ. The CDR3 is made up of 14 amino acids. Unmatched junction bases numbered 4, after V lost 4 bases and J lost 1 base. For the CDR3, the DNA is TGCGCCAGCAGCCCGACAGGGCAGAACACTGAAGCTTTCTTT. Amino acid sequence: CASSPTGQNTEAFF.

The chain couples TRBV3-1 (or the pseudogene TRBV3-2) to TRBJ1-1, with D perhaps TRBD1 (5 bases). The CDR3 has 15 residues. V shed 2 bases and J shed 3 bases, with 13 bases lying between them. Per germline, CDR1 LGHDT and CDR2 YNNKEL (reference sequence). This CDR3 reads CASSQRPGPDTEAFF. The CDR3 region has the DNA TGTGCCAGCAGCCAACGCCCGGGGCCCGACACTGAAGCTTTCTTT.

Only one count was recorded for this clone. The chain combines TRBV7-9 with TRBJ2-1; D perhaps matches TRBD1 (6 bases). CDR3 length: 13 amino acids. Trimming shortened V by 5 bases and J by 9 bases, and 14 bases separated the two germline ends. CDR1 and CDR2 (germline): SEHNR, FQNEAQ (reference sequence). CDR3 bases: TGTGCCAGCAGCCCAGGGGATGATTCTGAGCAGTTCTTC. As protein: CASSPGDDSEQFF. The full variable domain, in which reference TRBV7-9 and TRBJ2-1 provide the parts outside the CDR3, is DTGVSQNPRHKITKRGQNVTFRCDPISEHNRLYWYRQTLGQGPEFLTYFQNEAQLEKSRLLSDRFSAERPKGSFSTLEIQRTEQGDSAMYLCASSPGDDSEQFFGPGTRLTVL.

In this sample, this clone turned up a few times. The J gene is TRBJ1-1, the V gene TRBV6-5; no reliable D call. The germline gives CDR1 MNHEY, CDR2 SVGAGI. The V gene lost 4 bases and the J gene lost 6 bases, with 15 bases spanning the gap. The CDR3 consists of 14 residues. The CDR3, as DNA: TGTGCCAGCAGTTCCCCCCCGAACGGCCCTGAAGCTTTCTTT. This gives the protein CASSSPPNGPEAFF.

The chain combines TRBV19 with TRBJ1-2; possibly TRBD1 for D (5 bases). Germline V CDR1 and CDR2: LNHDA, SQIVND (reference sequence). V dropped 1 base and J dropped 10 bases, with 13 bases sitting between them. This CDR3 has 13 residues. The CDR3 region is CASSIGDPPPYTF. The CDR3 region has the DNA TGTGCCAGTAGTATAGGGGACCCACCACCCTACACCTTC.

The CDR3: CASSQGQGGGYGYTF. The DNA of the CDR3 is TGCGCCAGCAGCCAAGGGCAGGGAGGTGGCTATGGCTACACCTTC. The chain combines TRBV4-3 with TRBJ1-2; possibly TRBD1 for D (5 bases). Germline assignment: CDR1 LGHNA and CDR2 YSLEER. CDR3 length: 15 amino acids. With 1 base removed from V and 4 bases from J, the gap between germline ends came to 13 bases.

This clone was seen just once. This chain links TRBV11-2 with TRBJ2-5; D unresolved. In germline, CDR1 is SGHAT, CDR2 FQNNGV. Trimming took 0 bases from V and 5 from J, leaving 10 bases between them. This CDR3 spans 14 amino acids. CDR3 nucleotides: TGTGCCAGCAGCTTAGACAGTTTAAGCGAGACCCAGTACTTC. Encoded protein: CASSLDSLSETQYF.